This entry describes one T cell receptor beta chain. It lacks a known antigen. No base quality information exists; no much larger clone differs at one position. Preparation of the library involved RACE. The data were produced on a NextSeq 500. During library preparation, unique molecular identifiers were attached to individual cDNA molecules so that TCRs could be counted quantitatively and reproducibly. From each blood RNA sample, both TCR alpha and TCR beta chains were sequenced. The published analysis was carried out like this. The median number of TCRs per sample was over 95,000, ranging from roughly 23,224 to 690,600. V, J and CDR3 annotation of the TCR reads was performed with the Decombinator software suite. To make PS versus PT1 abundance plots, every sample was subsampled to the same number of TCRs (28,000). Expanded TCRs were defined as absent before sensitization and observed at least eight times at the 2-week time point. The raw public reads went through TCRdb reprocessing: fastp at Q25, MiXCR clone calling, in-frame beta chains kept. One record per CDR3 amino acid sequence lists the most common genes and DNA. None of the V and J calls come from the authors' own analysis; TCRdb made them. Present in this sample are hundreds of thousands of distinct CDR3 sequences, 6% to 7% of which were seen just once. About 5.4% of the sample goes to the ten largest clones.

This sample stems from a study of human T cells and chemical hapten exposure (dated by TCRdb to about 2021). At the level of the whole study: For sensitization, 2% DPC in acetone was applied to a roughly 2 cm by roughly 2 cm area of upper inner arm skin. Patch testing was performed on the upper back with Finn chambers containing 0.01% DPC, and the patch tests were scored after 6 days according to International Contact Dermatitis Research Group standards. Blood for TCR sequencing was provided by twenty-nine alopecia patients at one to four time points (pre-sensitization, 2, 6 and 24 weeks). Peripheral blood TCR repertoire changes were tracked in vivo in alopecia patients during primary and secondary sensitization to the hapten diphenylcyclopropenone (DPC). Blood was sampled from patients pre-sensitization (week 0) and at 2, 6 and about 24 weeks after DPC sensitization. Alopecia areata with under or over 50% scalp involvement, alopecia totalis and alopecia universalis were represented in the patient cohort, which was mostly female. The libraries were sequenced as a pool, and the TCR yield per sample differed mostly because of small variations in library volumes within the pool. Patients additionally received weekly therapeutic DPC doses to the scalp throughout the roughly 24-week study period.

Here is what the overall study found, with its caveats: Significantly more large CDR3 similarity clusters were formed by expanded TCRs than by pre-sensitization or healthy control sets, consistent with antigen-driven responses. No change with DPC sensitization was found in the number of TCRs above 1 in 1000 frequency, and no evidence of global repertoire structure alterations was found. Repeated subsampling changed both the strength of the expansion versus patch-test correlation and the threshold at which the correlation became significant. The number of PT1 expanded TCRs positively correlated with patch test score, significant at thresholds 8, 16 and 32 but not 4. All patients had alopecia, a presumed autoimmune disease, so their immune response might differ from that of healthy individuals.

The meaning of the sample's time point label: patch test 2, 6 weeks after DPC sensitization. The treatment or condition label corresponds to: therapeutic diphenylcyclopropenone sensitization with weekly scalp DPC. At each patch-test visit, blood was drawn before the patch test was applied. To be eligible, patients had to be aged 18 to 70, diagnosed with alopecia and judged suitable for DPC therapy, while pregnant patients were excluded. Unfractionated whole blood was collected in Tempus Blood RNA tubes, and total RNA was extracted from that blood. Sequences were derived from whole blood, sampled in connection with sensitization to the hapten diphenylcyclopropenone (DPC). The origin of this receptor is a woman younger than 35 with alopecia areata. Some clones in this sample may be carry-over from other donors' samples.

The sequence in DNA is TGTGCCACCAGTAATCCAGGCGGACGAAAACTCACAGATACGCAGTATTTT. Its translation is CATSNPGGRKLTDTQYF. Recombination connected TRBV24-1 to TRBJ2-3, with no confidently assigned D gene. There are 17 amino acids in the CDR3, from cysteine to phenylalanine inclusive. Here the CDR3 DNA is all that survives: 51 bases in frame from base 1. Trimming takes 6 bases from V and 2 bases from J, and the germline ends sit 20 bases apart. The germline V gene provides CDR1 KGHDR and CDR2 SFDVKD.